This TCR beta chain was recorded in a study of a mutant IDH1 vaccine in newly diagnosed glioma. Study as a whole: Each patient was administered eight vaccinations, scheduled in weeks 1, 3, 5, 7, 11, 15, 19 and 23. Initiation of the vaccine course occurred 4-6 weeks after radiotherapy alone, or alongside temozolomide cycles.

Time point here: week 23, last vaccination. The vaccine gave 300 ug of a 20-mer mutant IDH1 peptide subcutaneously per dose. A note on this clone: What it binds is not known.

The data were produced by immunoSEQ multiplex PCR, yet TCRdb's version contains in-frame clones alone and is incomplete. This table has around 55,000 clones, around 80% appearing once. This CDR3 comprises 13 residues. Germline V gene data show CDR1 as SNHLY and CDR2 as FYNNEI. V lost 8 bases and J lost 1, with 11 bases in between. The receptor's source is a man aged 40-49 years with glioma. The rearrangement links TRBV2 to TRBJ2-5, with a tentative D call TRBD2 (5 bases). The sample in question was PBMCs, obtained from a glioma patient whose treatment included an IDH1 peptide vaccine. This CDR3 reads CASCLEAQETQYF. The CDR3 DNA sequence: TGTGCCAGCTGTTTGGAGGCCCAAGAGACCCAGTACTTC.